The source of this T cell receptor (beta chain) is a study of cytomegalovirus exposure and HLA in healthy donors. The CDR3 loop spans 14 amino acids. CDR1 SEHNR and CDR2 FQNEAQ come from the germline V gene (reference sequence). Trimming removed 1 base at V and 3 bases at J, with 10 bases between. As regards this clone: Antigen: not known.

Though nominally healthy at sampling, donors likely had unrecorded immune exposures. Points from the study as a whole: High specificity and sensitivity for cytomegalovirus status were reported for the classifier. In a later analysis, donors in an Asian-associated ancestry cluster reportedly had fewer N-insertions in productive TCRs than the cohort mean. A list of around 150 TCR beta chains associated with cytomegalovirus was given.

The PCR employed 60 Vbeta primers together with 13 Jbeta primers. The data were produced by immunoSEQ multiplex PCR, yet TCRdb's version contains in-frame clones alone and is incomplete. The data show over 110,000 clones, around 79% seen once. The rearrangement uses TRBV7-9 and TRBJ2-7, with unresolved D. Sequencing input: PBMCs. This TCR came from a woman between 45 and 65 years old in good health and CMV-seropositive. The DNA of the CDR3 is TGTGCCAGCAGCTTAGGCGTCGGTTTCTACGAGCAGTACTTC. Residues: CASSLGVGFYEQYF.